The T cell receptor beta chain under discussion was sequenced for a study of OX40 agonist ivuxolimab in advanced cancers. Study-wide background: Dose-escalation patients were diagnosed with hepatocellular carcinoma, melanoma, renal cell cancer or head and neck cancer.

Sequencing was performed with immunoSEQ multiplex PCR; in TCRdb, only in-frame clones are kept and a portion is missing. Of 70,000 or so clones detected, 85% to 90% appear once; the ten largest clones hold under 1%. The study, taken as a whole, reports: The mean number of expanded clones was higher in CD8+ T cells than in CD4+. Clonal expansion from baseline to week 6 occurred in both CD4+ and CD8+ T cells.

CDR1 is LNHNV, CDR2 YYDKDF, per germline (reference sequence). The V gene end was trimmed by 3 bases and the J gene end by 1 base; junction bases not matched to a gene: 4. This CDR3 contains 16 residues. Note on this clone: Antigen unknown.

Sequencing was performed on CD4+ or CD8+ T cells sorted from blood, taken in a trial of the OX40 agonist ivuxolimab. The source is an adult with an advanced solid tumor such as melanoma, head and neck, liver or kidney cancer. The chain carries TRBV15 and TRBJ2-3; 10 positions match TRBD1. DNA for the CDR3: TGTGCCACCAGCAGGGGGGGACAGGGGCGCACAGATACGCAGTATTTT. Translated, it gives CATSRGGQGRTDTQYF.